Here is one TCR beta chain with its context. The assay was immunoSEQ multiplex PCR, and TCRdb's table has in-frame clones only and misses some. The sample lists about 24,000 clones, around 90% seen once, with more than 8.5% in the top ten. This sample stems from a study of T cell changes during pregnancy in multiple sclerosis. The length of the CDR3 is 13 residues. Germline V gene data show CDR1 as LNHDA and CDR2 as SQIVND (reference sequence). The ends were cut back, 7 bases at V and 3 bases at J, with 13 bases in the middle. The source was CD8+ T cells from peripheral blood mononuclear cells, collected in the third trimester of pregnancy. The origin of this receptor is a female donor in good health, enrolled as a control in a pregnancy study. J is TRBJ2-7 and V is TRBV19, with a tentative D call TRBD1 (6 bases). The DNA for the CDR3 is TGTGCCAGTACGCCTGGGGGCGTCTACGAGCAGTACTTC. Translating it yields CASTPGGVYEQYF.